The 10 T cell receptor beta chains given below trace back to one sample, sequenced in a study of patients and donors after allogeneic stem cell transplantation. TCRdb used MiXCR to reprocess the RT-PCR reads, holding one entry per CDR3 protein. The table records about a million distinct CDR3 sequences, approximately 19% of them present only once. The sample comprised blood, either unsorted or a sorted T cell fraction (not recorded which). The receptors originated from a human donor who was either an allogeneic HSCT recipient or a stem cell or donor lymphocyte infusion donor (not recorded which). It is not recorded whose cells these are; they may come from a transplant donor.

V and J are TRBV7-3 and TRBJ1-2; 7 nucleotides agree with TRBD1. The J segment lost 1 base and the V segment lost 1 base, leaving 3 bases of the junction unmatched. From germline, CDR1 is SGHTA and CDR2 FQGTGA. This CDR3 is built from 15 residues. The CDR3 loop reads CASSLKGQVNYGYTF. In DNA, the CDR3 is TGTGCCAGCAGCTTAAAAGGACAGGTTAACTATGGCTACACCTTC.

V gene TRBV18 combines with J gene TRBJ2-2, with unresolved D. The CDR3 sequence is 16 residues long. Germline CDR1 is KGHSH and CDR2 is LQKENI. Trimming took 2 bases from V and 6 from J, leaving 16 bases between them. The CDR3 sequence: CASSPALRQLAGELFF. The CDR3 region has the DNA TGTGCCAGCTCACCAGCCCTTCGTCAGCTAGCCGGGGAGCTGTTTTTT.

The table lists this clonotype with many counts. The chain has TRBV10-3 and TRBJ2-7, with D unclear. The CDR3 has 11 residues. Germline lookup yields CDR1 ENHRY and CDR2 SYGVKD. Between the trimmed V and J ends, which lost 6 bases and 5 bases, there was a span of 8 bases. CDR3 sequence (DNA): TGTGCCATCAGGGAAAGGGACGAGCAGTACTTC. Translation gives CAIRERDEQYF.

This clonotype was picked up a small number of times. As DNA, the CDR3 is TGTGCCAGCAGCTACAGGGACCACCAGGGCATTCAGTACTTC. The encoded protein is CASSYRDHQGIQYF. The chain has TRBV11-2 and TRBJ2-4, with a weak D call TRBD1 (6 bases). This CDR3 comprises 14 residues. Germline V lookup: CDR1 SGHAT, CDR2 FQNNGV. Trimming pared 4 bases from V and 9 bases from J, leaving 16 bases between.

Comment on this clonotype: One end of the junction is discordant with germline, which a read error may explain. The gene calls are TRBV10-3 and TRBJ1-1; D perhaps matches TRBD1 (6 bases). The CDR3 covers 14 residues. Germline CDR1 is ENHRY and CDR2 is SYGVKD. Written as DNA, the CDR3 is TGTGCCATCAGTGAGTGGACAGAGGACACTGAAGCTTCCTTT. Translated: CAISEWTEDTEASF.

The chain links TRBV10-3 to TRBJ1-2; D is perhaps TRBD1 (5 bases). Germline V gene sequence: CDR1 ENHRY, CDR2 SYGVKD. CDR3 size: 13 residues. The V end was cut by 2 bases, the J end by 5 bases, with 9 bases between. The CDR3 here is CAISERGEYGYTF. The DNA of the CDR3 is TGTGCCATCAGTGAGAGAGGGGAATATGGCTACACCTTC.

This clonotype was detected only a few times. This sequence joins TRBV5-1 and TRBJ1-2, with 10 bases lining up with TRBD1. Trimming cost V 4 bases and J 8 bases; bases outside gene matches: 11. Germline V lookup: CDR1 SGHRS, CDR2 YFSETQ. The CDR3 covers 15 residues. Here the CDR3 DNA reads TGCGCCAGCAGCAAAGGGGACAGGGGAGGAGAGGGCTACACCTTC. The encoded protein is CASSKGDRGGEGYTF.

The chain couples TRBV20-1 to TRBJ2-1; tentatively, D is TRBD2 (6 bases). This CDR3 has 12 amino acids. The ends were cut back, 6 bases at V and 7 bases at J, with 13 bases in the middle. Germline CDR1 is DFQATT and CDR2 is SNEGSKA (reference sequence). DNA of the CDR3: TGCAGTGCCTCCCCAGCGGGTAATGAGCAGTTCTTC. This translates into CSASPAGNEQFF.

This clonotype was picked up a small number of times. The rearrangement links TRBV7-8 to TRBJ2-3; 9 bases agree with TRBD2. The CDR3 covers 17 residues. Trimming cost V 6 bases and J 4 bases; bases outside gene matches: 14. CDR1 and CDR2 (germline): SGHVS, FQNEAQ. This CDR3 is CASSFSRREGGSDTQYF. CDR3 bases: TGTGCCAGCAGTTTTTCCCGGCGGGAGGGGGGCTCAGATACGCAGTATTTT.

Ten or more counts support this clonotype. The rearrangement joins TRBV4-1 to TRBJ2-2; perhaps TRBD2 as D (5 bases). This CDR3 has 13 amino acids. V lost 4 bases to trimming and J lost 3 bases, with 6 bases between them. Per the germline V gene, CDR1 is MGHRA and CDR2 is YSYEKL. The CDR3 spells CASSRLYTGELFF. CDR3 DNA: TGCGCCAGCAGCCGACTATACACCGGGGAGCTGTTTTTT.